This TCR beta chain was captured by sequencing in a study of T cells in Graves' hyperthyroidism and ophthalmopathy. Patients having uncontrolled infection, another autoimmune disease, pregnancy or lactation were not included. The PBMCs had their origin in around 10 ml of fresh peripheral blood. Authors of the study amplified TCR beta CDR3 regions from RNA transcripts. First-round RT-PCR with HTBI primers amplified the TCR CDR3 region. TCRdb fed the multiplex PCR reads into MiXCR, producing one record per CDR3 protein. The data hold some 720,000 distinct CDR3 sequences, with less than 20% observed a single time. This sequence was found in a man younger than 30 with Graves' hyperthyroidism. Sequenced input: blood.

The CDR3 nucleotides read TGTGCCAGCAGCACGGGCCCGGACCTGTATTTT. Translated: CASSTGPDLYF. The chain employs TRBV7-8 and TRBJ2-3; no definite D call. V lost 5 bases and J lost 14, with 14 bases in between. The CDR3 extends over 11 amino acids. Germline CDR1 SGHVS, CDR2 FQNEAQ. Supplemented by reference TRBV7-8 and TRBJ2-3, the full variable domain reads GAGVSQSPRYKVAKRGQDVALRCDPISGHVSLFWYQQALGQGPEFLTYFQNEAQLDKSGLPSDRFFAERPEGSVSTLKIQRTQQEDSAVYLCASSTGPDLYFGPGTRLTVL.